The subject of this entry is one T cell receptor (beta chain). Its antigen is not known. The CDR3 contains 16 residues. Between the trimmed V and J ends, which lost 4 bases and 0 bases, there was a span of 16 bases. Germline V lookup: CDR1 SGHNT, CDR2 YYREEE (reference sequence). This entry is derived from a study of cytomegalovirus exposure and HLA in healthy donors. Overall study results and limits: Links to common viral pathogens appeared, in a later analysis, for several of the most significant clusters.

Both 60 Vbeta primers and 13 Jbeta primers went into the PCR. Profiled with immunoSEQ multiplex PCR; TCRdb holds only in-frame clones, not every one. The sample has some 77,000 clones, nearly 80% seen once. This TCR derives from a woman between 50 and 59 years old in good health and CMV-seropositive. Sequencing used PBMCs. This rearrangement joins TRBV5-4 to TRBJ1-1; no reliable D call. Written as DNA, the CDR3 is TGTGCCAGCAGCCCTGAACGGGTATGGATGAACACTGAAGCTTTCTTT. Protein product: CASSPERVWMNTEAFF.